This T cell receptor (beta chain) was captured in a study of blood T cell repertoires in COVID-19. At the level of the study: The samples span acute and convalescent COVID-19 from the United States, Italy and Spain.

This CDR3 is 15 amino acids long. V shed 1 base and J shed 0 bases, with 7 bases lying between them. Germline V lookup: CDR1 SGHTA, CDR2 FQGNSA. Original analysis: Amplification of reference gene primers was used by the study to estimate nucleated cell counts. Some clones are missing from TCRdb's copy, which holds only in-frame ones; the method was immunoSEQ multiplex PCR. The DNA was the basis for D and trimming; V, J and clone size are from that table. The sample carries approximately 150,000 clones, 86% recorded once. The sequence was obtained from a woman aged 55-69 years with acute or convalescent COVID-19. Sequencing was done on a sample of peripheral blood. The chain is built from TRBV7-2 and TRBJ2-1; D uncertain. The CDR3 DNA reads as TGTGCCAGCAGCTTAGTTGGGCTCTCCTACAATGAGCAGTTCTTC. Translating gives CASSLVGLSYNEQFF.